These 28 T cell receptor beta chains originate from one sample sequenced in a study of a mutant IDH1 vaccine in newly diagnosed glioma (dated by TCRdb to about 2021). The time point label for this specimen denotes: week 35, safety follow-up. Each vaccine dose, consisting of 300 ug of a 20-mer mutant IDH1 peptide in Montanide, was administered subcutaneously with topical imiquimod. Antigen specificity for these receptors is unknown. Receptor amplification or capture employed the immunoSEQ multiplex PCR assay. TCRdb's version of the immuneACCESS table is confined to in-frame rearrangements and falls short of the full clone set. An unresolved V gene accounts for under half of the shortfall where checked; the remainder is of unknown origin. This sample comprises around 44,000 clones, 79% of them detected only once. The ten largest clones take up 5.5% to 8.5% of the sample. The sequencing here drew on PBMCs, taken from a glioma patient whose treatment included an IDH1 peptide vaccine. The receptors were sampled from a man in his forties with glioma.

This chain joins TRBV7-9 and TRBJ1-5, with 10 bases lining up with TRBD1. This CDR3 has 15 amino acids. Germline CDR1 is SEHNR and CDR2 is FQNEAQ (reference sequence). V lost 1 base, J lost 6 bases, and 3 bases stayed unmatched. Written as DNA, the CDR3 is TGTGCCAGCAGCTTAGGACAGGGGGCTGCTCAGCCCCAGCATTTT. This translates into CASSLGQGAAQPQHF.

This clone was recorded once. J is TRBJ1-4 and V is TRBV4-2, with D possibly being TRBD1 (6 bases). The germline V gene encodes CDR1 LGHNA and CDR2 YNFKEQ. Trimming stripped 7 bases from V and 3 bases from J, with 12 bases between. The CDR3 runs to 14 residues. The CDR3 coding sequence is TGTGCCAGCACCCCCGGGACATCTAATGAAAAACTGTTTTTT. Its protein product is CASTPGTSNEKLFF.

CDR3 coding DNA: TGTGCCAGTAGTATTCGGCAAAGCTCCTATAATTCACCCCTCCACTTT. Translating it yields CASSIRQSSYNSPLHF. The J gene is TRBJ1-6, the V gene TRBV19; D call uncertain. There are 16 residues in the CDR3. Germline V gene lookup returns CDR1 LNHDA and CDR2 SQIVND (reference sequence). Between the trimmed V and J ends, which lost 3 bases and 0 bases, there was a span of 9 bases.

The V and J genes are TRBV2 and TRBJ1-1; TRBD1 matches 7 bases. J gave up 4 bases and V 11 bases, and 4 bases lay outside the gene matches. The CDR3 runs 11 residues. Per germline, CDR1 SNHLY and CDR2 FYNNEI. The CDR3 sequence: CAGQEATEAFF. Here the CDR3 DNA reads TGTGCCGGACAGGAGGCCACTGAAGCTTTCTTT. Full variable domain (missing parts from reference TRBV2 and TRBJ1-1): EPEVTQTPSHQVTQMGQEVILRCVPISNHLYFYWYRQILGQKVEFLVSFYNNEISEKSEIFDDQFSVERPDGSNFTLKIRSTKLEDSAMYFCAGQEATEAFFGQGTRLTVV.

The rearrangement links TRBV6-1 to TRBJ1-2; the D gene is possibly TRBD1 (5 bases). The CDR3 spans 14 residues. V was shortened by 3 bases and J by 4 bases, with 12 bases between the two germline ends. CDR1 and CDR2 from the germline V gene are MNHNS and SASEGT. For the CDR3, the DNA is TGTGCCAGCAGTGAGACGACAGTCCCCTATGGCTACACCTTC. It specifies CASSETTVPYGYTF.

This clone was detected a few times. The junction departs from the called germline gene at one end, perhaps through a read error. The V and J genes are TRBV4-1 and TRBJ1-4; D is uncertain. Germline V lookup: CDR1 MGHRA, CDR2 YSYEKL. This CDR3 is 12 amino acids long. The chain's CDR3 is CASSQDKRDPIF. CDR3 coding DNA: TGCGCCAGCAGCCAAGATAAAAGGGATCCGATTTTC.

The rearrangement uses TRBV27 and TRBJ2-5; 9 positions match TRBD2. Germline trimming cut 1 base from V and 4 bases from J; bases unmatched to any gene: 10. Germline V lookup: CDR1 MNHEY, CDR2 SMNVEV (reference sequence). The CDR3 runs to 17 residues. The CDR3 sequence is CASSLYPPAGGAETQYF. The CDR3 DNA follows: TGTGCCAGCAGTTTATATCCCCCCGCGGGGGGGGCAGAGACCCAGTACTTC.

With regard to this clone: One end of the junction does not line up with germline, which may come from a read error. The chain couples TRBV5-1 to TRBJ2-5; unclear D gene. The CDR3 is 13 residues long. CDR1 is SGHRS, CDR2 YFSETQ, per germline. The DNA for the CDR3 is TGCGCCAGCAGCCAATATAGCCAAGAAACCCAGTACTTC. Translating it yields CASSQYSQETQYF.

This clone was seen once. The chain combines TRBV5-1 with TRBJ2-5; unclear D gene. The germline gives CDR1 SGHRS, CDR2 YFSETQ. V dropped 0 bases and J dropped 2 bases, with 8 bases sitting between them. CDR3 length equals 14 residues. This CDR3 is CASSLGVVQETQYF. The CDR3 DNA reads TGCGCCAGCAGCTTGGGGGTTGTACAAGAGACCCAGTACTTC.

The chain employs TRBV13 and TRBJ2-7, with D possibly matching TRBD2 (5 bases). Per the germline V gene, CDR1 is PRHDT and CDR2 is FYEKMQ (reference sequence). The CDR3 has 14 amino acids. V lost 0 bases and J lost 7, with 13 bases in between. DNA for the CDR3: TGTGCCAGCAGCTTAGGGGCTACCCCGGGGGAGCAGTACTTC. Its translation is CASSLGATPGEQYF.

This chain links TRBV10-1 with TRBJ2-7; D not resolved. V lost 5 bases and J 1 base, leaving 9 bases between the germline ends. The CDR3 spans 13 residues. The germline gives CDR1 WNHNN, CDR2 SYGVQD (reference sequence). This CDR3 reads CASSNAGSYEQYF. The CDR3 bases are TGCGCCAGCAGTAACGCAGGTTCCTACGAGCAGTACTTC.

The chain links TRBV4-2 to TRBJ1-3; weak D call: TRBD1 (6 bases). Germline lookup yields CDR1 LGHNA and CDR2 YNFKEQ. Trimming cost V 2 bases and J 1 base, with 15 bases left between them. The CDR3 is 17 residues long. Written as DNA, the CDR3 is TGTGCCAGCAGCCAAAGCAGTCAGGGGATATCTGGAAACACCATATATTTT. It is translated as CASSQSSQGISGNTIYF.

This clone was detected only a few times. This rearrangement joins TRBV30 to TRBJ2-2; 10 positions agree with TRBD1. With V trimmed by 5 bases and J by 0 bases, 3 bases remained unmatched. Germline V CDR1 and CDR2: GTSNPN, SVGIG (reference sequence). The CDR3 is made up of 15 amino acids. The CDR3: CAWGTGATNTGELFF. In nucleotides, the CDR3 is TGTGCCTGGGGGACAGGGGCGACGAACACCGGGGAGCTGTTTTTT.

The J gene is TRBJ2-3, the V gene TRBV29-1; TRBD2 might be the D (6 bases). Trimming removed 4 bases from V and 4 bases from J, with 18 bases in between. The germline V gene has CDR1 SQVTM and CDR2 ANQGSEA. The CDR3 has 15 residues. The CDR3 here is CSVVVSPGGADTQYF. Written as DNA, the CDR3 is TGCAGCGTTGTAGTCTCTCCCGGAGGGGCAGATACGCAGTATTTT.

This clone was seen a single time. The chain has TRBV2 and TRBJ2-3; 7 positions match TRBD1. In germline, CDR1 is SNHLY, CDR2 FYNNEI. With V trimmed by 4 bases and J by 7 bases, 2 bases remained unmatched. The CDR3 length is 12 residues. The CDR3: CASSGQGYTQYF. CDR3 in DNA: TGTGCCAGCAGTGGACAGGGATATACGCAGTATTTT.

The chain couples TRBV10-2 to TRBJ2-7; 7 positions match TRBD1. The V gene's germline CDR1 is WSHSY and CDR2 SAAADI. This CDR3 comprises 15 residues. The V segment lost 8 bases and the J segment 0 bases; nucleotides outside the gene matches: 10. The CDR3 nucleotides read TGCGCCAGCGGAGGTATGAACAGGGGCTCCTACGAGCAGTACTTC. Its translation: CASGGMNRGSYEQYF.

The V call is TRBV4-2, the J call TRBJ1-5; 10 nucleotides agree with TRBD1. The trim removed 3 bases at V and 4 bases at J, leaving 3 bases unmatched. CDR1 is LGHNA, CDR2 YNFKEQ, per germline. The CDR3 totals 15 residues. The CDR3 DNA sequence: TGTGCCAGCAGCCAGACGGGACAGGGGAATCAGCCCCAGCATTTT. It specifies CASSQTGQGNQPQHF.

Only a few counts were recorded for this clone. CDR3 DNA sequence: TGTGCCAGCAGCCTGACAGGGTGGAATGAAAAACTGTTTTTT. Amino acids: CASSLTGWNEKLFF. V gene TRBV28 combines with J gene TRBJ1-4, with TRBD1 identical over 7 bases. The CDR3 has 14 amino acids. J gave up 5 bases and V 6 bases, and 6 bases lay outside the gene matches. Looked up from germline, CDR1 is MDHEN and CDR2 is SYDVKM.

The sample holds a few counts of this clone. The gene calls are TRBV1 and TRBJ2-5; TRBD2 was called by the table and not checked on the DNA. TRBV1 is termed a pseudogene. CDR3 size: 17 residues. CDR3 amino acids: CTSSQEVRRSGGETQYF. For the CDR3, the DNA is TGCACCAGCAGCCAAGAGGTCCGAAGAAGCGGGGGGGAGACCCAGTACTTC.

CDR3 residues: CASSVTEFYGYTF. CDR3 nucleotide sequence: TGCGCCAGCAGTGTAACGGAGTTCTATGGCTACACCTTC. The chain links TRBV10-2 to TRBJ1-2; D uncertain. Trimming removed 4 bases at V and 4 bases at J, with 10 bases between. The germline V gene encodes CDR1 WSHSY and CDR2 SAAADI. This CDR3 comprises 13 residues.

CDR3 region: CASSGEGPSYEQYF. The CDR3, as DNA: TGTGCCAGCAGTGGGGAGGGGCCCTCCTACGAGCAGTACTTC. J is TRBJ2-7 and V is TRBV6-1, with 7 bases aligning to TRBD2. Germline values: CDR1 MNHNS, CDR2 SASEGT. J lost 0 bases, V lost 4 bases, and 3 bases had no gene match. The CDR3 consists of 14 residues.

The V call is TRBV30, the J call TRBJ1-2; TRBD1 matches 8 bases. The CDR3 totals 18 residues. Germline CDR1 reads GTSNPN; CDR2 reads SVGIG (reference sequence). V trimming: 4 bases; J trimming: 6 bases; junction bases outside the gene matches: 22. The DNA of the CDR3 is TGTGCCTGGATCTGGACAGGGCATATTCCCCGTGTATATAATGGCTACACCTTC. Its protein product is CAWIWTGHIPRVYNGYTF. Full variable domain (outside the CDR3, taken from reference TRBV30 and TRBJ1-2): SQTIHQWPATLVQPVGSPLSLECTVEGTSNPNLYWYRQAAGRGLQLLFYSVGIGQISSEVPQNLSASRPQDRQFILSSKKLLLSDSGFYLCAWIWTGHIPRVYNGYTFGSGTRLTVV.

The gene calls are TRBV5-1 and TRBJ2-7; D is ambiguous. Germline-derived CDR1 and CDR2 are SGHRS and YFSETQ. The CDR3 runs 15 residues. V lost 0 bases and J lost 5, with 15 bases in between. CDR3 sequence reads: CASSLERVPNDEQYF. CDR3 bases: TGCGCCAGCAGCTTGGAAAGGGTCCCGAACGACGAGCAGTACTTC.

V is TRBV6-4 and J is TRBJ2-2; D is perhaps TRBD1 (5 bases). CDR3 length: 14 amino acids. CDR1 is MRHNA, CDR2 SNTAGT, per germline. With 6 bases removed from V and 1 base from J, the gap between germline ends came to 9 bases. CDR3 region: CASRAGWNTGELFF. CDR3 DNA: TGTGCCAGCAGGGCAGGGTGGAACACCGGGGAGCTGTTTTTT.

J is TRBJ1-2 and V is TRBV18; D may be TRBD1 (5 bases). This CDR3 region has 16 residues. Germline CDR1 is KGHSH and CDR2 is LQKENI. Trimming pared 2 bases from V and 0 bases from J, leaving 13 bases between. The CDR3 loop is CASSPGGNPANYGYTF. The CDR3 DNA reads TGTGCCAGCTCACCAGGGGGGAACCCAGCTAACTATGGCTACACCTTC.

The chain uses TRBV7-7 and TRBJ2-1; TRBD2 is a possible D gene (6 bases). Trimming removed 1 base from V and 11 bases from J, with 18 bases in between. The germline V gene has CDR1 SSHAT and CDR2 FNYEAQ (reference sequence). CDR3 length: 15 residues. The chain's CDR3 is CASSLEADVRGKQFF. CDR3 sequence (DNA): TGTGCCAGCAGCTTAGAGGCTGATGTCCGGGGGAAGCAGTTCTTC. Full variable domain (missing parts from reference TRBV7-7 and TRBJ2-1): GAGVSQSPRYKVTKRGQDVTLRCDPISSHATLYWYQQALGQGPEFLTYFNYEAQPDKSGLPSDRFSAERPEGSISTLTIQRTEQRDSAMYRCASSLEADVRGKQFFGPGTRLTVL.

The chain couples TRBV19 to TRBJ2-6; D uncertain. Per germline, CDR1 LNHDA and CDR2 SQIVND (reference sequence). The CDR3 totals 16 residues. V was clipped by 9 bases and J by 0 bases, with 15 bases between them. CDR3 region: CARAGQTLSGANVLTF. CDR3 bases: TGTGCCAGAGCCGGGCAGACCCTCTCTGGGGCCAACGTCCTGACTTTC.

The count of this clone is one. A much larger clone differs from this one at a single base, so this may be a read error. The same CDR3 also results from other DNA sequences found in this sample. J is TRBJ1-4 and V is TRBV14; D is unresolved. The V end lost 4 bases, the J end lost 7 bases, and 4 bases lay between the germline ends. The CDR3 runs to 11 residues. Germline V CDR1 and CDR2: SGHDN, FVKESK. CDR3 DNA: TGTGCCAGCAGCCCTGGTGAAAAACTGTTTTTT. As protein: CASSPGEKLFF.